This section outlines one TCR beta chain sequence together with its context. Other DNA sequences in the same sample also yield this CDR3. The germline V gene has CDR1 SGDLS and CDR2 YYNGEE. This CDR3 has 15 amino acids. Trimming removed 0 bases from V and 3 bases from J; junction bases left unmatched: 3. The data are from a study of sequential checkpoint blockade in melanoma. The sample's treatment: randomized to nivolumab then ipilimumab (arm A) or the reverse (arm B). None of the patients previously received DNA-damaging chemotherapy. Data came from immunoSEQ multiplex PCR; TCRdb stores just in-frame clones and leaves some out. This table has about 6,100 clones, less than 60% appearing once.

This chain links TRBV9 with TRBJ2-7; 10 bases fit TRBD2. The sequencing used CD8+ T cells sorted from blood (inferred from file names), collected from a patient given nivolumab and ipilimumab in sequence. The sequence came from a human patient with melanoma. Some clones in this sample may be carry-over from other donors' samples. Here the CDR3 DNA reads TGTGCCAGCAGCGTAGGTAGCGGGGGGCTCTACGAGCAGTACTTC. Protein: CASSVGSGGLYEQYF.